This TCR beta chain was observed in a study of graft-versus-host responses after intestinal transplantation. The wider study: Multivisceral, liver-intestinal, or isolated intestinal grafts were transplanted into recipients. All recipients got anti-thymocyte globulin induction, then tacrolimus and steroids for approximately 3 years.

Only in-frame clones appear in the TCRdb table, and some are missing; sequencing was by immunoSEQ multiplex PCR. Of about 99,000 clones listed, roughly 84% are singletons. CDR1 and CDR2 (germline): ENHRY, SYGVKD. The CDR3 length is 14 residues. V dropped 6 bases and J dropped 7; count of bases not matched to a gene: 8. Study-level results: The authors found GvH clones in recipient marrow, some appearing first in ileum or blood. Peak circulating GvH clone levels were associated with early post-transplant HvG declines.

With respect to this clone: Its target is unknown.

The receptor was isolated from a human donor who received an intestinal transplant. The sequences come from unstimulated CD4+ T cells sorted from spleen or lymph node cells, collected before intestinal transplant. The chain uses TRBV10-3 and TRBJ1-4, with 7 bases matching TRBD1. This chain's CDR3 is CAISDDRDGEKLFF. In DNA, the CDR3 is TGTGCCATCAGCGACGACAGGGACGGTGAAAAACTGTTTTTT.